A single T cell receptor (beta chain) is shown here with its context. CDR3 length equals 14 residues. Germline V gene sequence: CDR1 MNHNS, CDR2 SASEGT. V lost 3 bases to trimming and J lost 3 bases, with 11 bases between them. This record belongs to a study of blood T cell repertoires in COVID-19. The overall study: The samples span acute and convalescent COVID-19 from the United States, Italy and Spain. T cells, B-cell-depleted T cells, or PBMCs provided the cDNA or gDNA that served as material.

As processed by the authors: Amplifying reference gene primers gave estimates of nucleated cell counts. Sequenced by immunoSEQ multiplex PCR; TCRdb stores in-frame clones only, minus some. V, J and clone size are taken as reported in that table, and D and trimming were inferred from the DNA itself. The table lists over 50,000 clones, more than 70% of them singletons. This TCR derives from a man between 60 and 75 years old with acute or convalescent COVID-19. The chain links TRBV6-1 to TRBJ1-1, with a possible D match to TRBD1 (5 bases). The sequencing input was peripheral blood. The CDR3 DNA is TGTGCCAGCAGTGACAGGGCGTGGGACACTGAAGCTTTCTTT. This encodes CASSDRAWDTEAFF.